The 15 T cell receptor beta chains below all came from one sample that was sequenced in a study of blood T cell repertoires in COVID-19 (dated by TCRdb to about 2020). Library preparation employed the immunoSEQ multiplex PCR assay. Entries here come from immuneACCESS through TCRdb and include only in-frame sequences with V and J called. Some clones fail to appear in such tables; in the studies checked, an unresolved V gene covers under half of the shortfall, and the cause of the remainder is unknown. A total of 350,000 to 550,000 clones appear in this sample, approximately 92% of them only once. The top ten constitute roughly 1.1% of the sample. Sequenced material: PBMCs or T cells enriched from blood (not recorded which). All receptors derive from a man aged 25 to 40 who had recovered from COVID-19.

This clone has only a few counts. Here the CDR3 reads CASSLSPNEQFF. CDR3 DNA: TGTGCCAGCAGCCTAAGCCCCAATGAGCAGTTCTTC. The rearrangement uses TRBV3-1 (or the pseudogene TRBV3-2) and TRBJ2-1, with unresolved D. This CDR3 is built from 12 residues. CDR1 is LGHDT, CDR2 YNNKEL, per germline (reference sequence). Trimming shortened V by 4 bases and J by 6 bases, and 7 bases separated the two germline ends.

The chain combines TRBV2 with TRBJ2-1; 8 bases fit TRBD2. CDR1 SNHLY and CDR2 FYNNEI come from the germline V gene. This CDR3 region has 16 residues. The V and J ends lost 0 bases and 8 bases, in that order; junction bases with no gene match: 9. The CDR3 nucleotides are TGTGCCAGCAGTGAAGCGCTTGGGGGGCGGGAGGATGAGCAGTTCTTC. It is translated as CASSEALGGREDEQFF.

Here the CDR3 DNA reads TGTGCCAGCAGTTACTCGGGGCGTAACACTGAAGCTTTCTTT. Its translation is CASSYSGRNTEAFF. This chain connects TRBV6-5 to TRBJ1-1; a possible D gene is TRBD1 (5 bases). The V gene's germline CDR1 is MNHEY and CDR2 SVGAGI. The ends were cut back, 0 bases at V and 2 bases at J, with 7 bases in the middle. The CDR3 loop spans 14 amino acids.

The V call is TRBV28, the J call TRBJ1-4; 7 bases fit TRBD1. This CDR3 comprises 15 residues. V shed 4 bases and J 3 bases; nucleotides not matched to a gene: 5. In germline, CDR1 is MDHEN, CDR2 SYDVKM. CDR3 in amino acids: CASSSAGQANEKLFF. The CDR3 coding sequence is TGTGCCAGCAGTTCCGCCGGACAGGCTAATGAAAAACTGTTTTTT.

J is TRBJ2-1 and V is TRBV4-1, with D possibly matching TRBD1 (6 bases). This CDR3 has 13 residues. Trimming cost V 5 bases and J 4 bases, with 9 bases left between them. The germline V gene encodes CDR1 MGHRA and CDR2 YSYEKL. CDR3 protein: CASSNGQYNEQFF. The CDR3 coding sequence is TGCGCCAGCAGCAACGGACAGTACAATGAGCAGTTCTTC.

The J gene is TRBJ2-3, the V gene TRBV5-4; tentative D call: TRBD2 (5 bases). Looked up from germline, CDR1 is SGHNT and CDR2 is YYREEE (reference sequence). This CDR3 comprises 14 residues. Between the trimmed V and J ends, which lost 0 bases and 4 bases, there was a span of 9 bases. In DNA, the CDR3 is TGTGCCAGCAGCTTGGCCGGGGAGCCAGATACGCAGTATTTT. Encoded protein: CASSLAGEPDTQYF.

This chain links TRBV6-6 with TRBJ2-1; 12 positions agree with TRBD1. Per germline, CDR1 MNHNY and CDR2 SVGAGI (reference sequence). With 5 bases clipped from V and 0 bases from J, the junction kept 8 bases outside the gene matches. The CDR3 totals 18 residues. CDR3 residues: CASSPRGTGGFSYNEQFF. The CDR3 coding sequence is TGTGCCAGCAGTCCTCGGGGGACAGGGGGCTTCTCCTACAATGAGCAGTTCTTC.

This chain connects TRBV6-2 or TRBV6-3 to TRBJ2-1, with D maybe TRBD1 (6 bases). CDR1 is MNHEY, CDR2 SVGEGT, per germline. The CDR3 runs to 14 residues. Deletions cut 6 bases from V and 6 bases from J, with 15 bases between. The DNA of the CDR3 is TGTGCCAGCAGCCAGGGCGGACAGCGCAATGAGCAGTTCTTC. Its protein product is CASSQGGQRNEQFF.

The chain uses TRBV12-5 and TRBJ1-5; D remains ambiguous. Trimming removed 2 bases at V and 2 bases at J, with 19 bases between. The CDR3 consists of 18 residues. Germline V gene lookup returns CDR1 LGHNT and CDR2 FRNRAP. The CDR3 DNA is TGTGCTAGTGGTTTGCTGGGAGAGTATTCCCGCGGCAATCAGCCCCAGCATTTT. This gives the protein CASGLLGEYSRGNQPQHF.

The genes are TRBV5-1 and TRBJ1-2, with TRBD1 identical over 7 bases. The CDR3 sequence is 16 residues long. Germline lookup yields CDR1 SGHRS and CDR2 YFSETQ. Trimming at V came to 0 bases and at J to 7 bases, leaving 12 bases not matched to a gene. The CDR3 spells CASSLVGGQGDSGYTF. CDR3 sequence (DNA): TGCGCCAGCAGCTTGGTCGGTGGCCAGGGGGACAGTGGCTACACCTTC.

About this clone itself: Other DNA sequences in the same sample also yield this CDR3. J is TRBJ1-6 and V is TRBV19, with 10 bases that match TRBD1. Germline V CDR1 and CDR2: LNHDA, SQIVND (reference sequence). J lost 5 bases, V lost 6 bases, and 4 bases had no gene match. The CDR3 loop spans 15 amino acids. The CDR3 DNA sequence: TGTGCCAGTAGCAGGACAGGGGGTAATAATTCACCCCTCCACTTT. Protein product: CASSRTGGNNSPLHF.

The sample holds a few counts of this clone. The chain joins TRBV28 to TRBJ1-2; D not resolved. The V gene's germline CDR1 is MDHEN and CDR2 SYDVKM. The length of the CDR3 is 13 residues. V shed 6 bases and J shed 3 bases, with 11 bases lying between them. The CDR3 bases are TGTGCCAGCAGGCCGCACCCGGACTATGGCTACACCTTC. Translating it yields CASRPHPDYGYTF.

This clone has just one count. The rearrangement joins TRBV28 to TRBJ1-5, with 8 bases that match TRBD1. V shed 5 bases and J 3 bases; nucleotides not matched to a gene: 6. There are 15 residues in the CDR3. Germline CDR1 MDHEN, CDR2 SYDVKM. This chain's CDR3 is CASSGRTGPNQPQHF. The CDR3 nucleotides are TGTGCCAGCAGTGGACGGACAGGGCCCAATCAGCCCCAGCATTTT.

This clone came up once. J is TRBJ1-3 and V is TRBV25-1, with D unresolved. Germline CDR1 and CDR2: MGHDK and SYGVNS. Trimming stripped 4 bases from V and 11 bases from J, with 21 bases between. This CDR3 has 15 residues. DNA for the CDR3: TGTGCCAGCAGTGTTGGCGGGTTCCGCCGTATTCCCATATATTTT. Its protein is CASSVGGFRRIPIYF.

V and J are TRBV4-1 and TRBJ1-5; D unresolved. Germline V gene lookup returns CDR1 MGHRA and CDR2 YSYEKL. V was pared by 4 bases and J by 5 bases, with 9 bases between. CDR3 size: 13 residues. The CDR3 sequence: CASSLARDQPQHF. CDR3 bases: TGCGCCAGCAGCCTGGCCCGTGATCAGCCCCAGCATTTT.